These 32 T cell receptor beta chains originate from one sample sequenced in a study of T-cell memory formation after mild COVID-19. Via MiXCR, TCRdb re-called the 5' RACE reads, giving one row per CDR3 protein. The sample yields about 560,000 distinct CDR3 sequences, around a sixth seen once. Sequenced sample: PBMCs or a T cell subset sorted from them (not recorded which). The receptors come from an adult woman who had mild COVID-19 (a few samples of this study predate the infection). Cell type and time point are not known.

This clonotype was seen ten or more times. J is TRBJ2-6 and V is TRBV24-1; tentative D call: TRBD1 (7 bases). V was trimmed by 10 bases and J by 0 bases, leaving 15 bases between them. The germline V gene encodes CDR1 KGHDR and CDR2 SFDVKD. The CDR3 totals 16 residues. The CDR3 DNA sequence: TGTGCCACGGAGGGACAGTCGAGCTCTGGGGCCAACGTCCTGACTTTC. Translating gives CATEGQSSSGANVLTF.

This chain connects TRBV3-1 to TRBJ2-5, with D unclear. Germline V gives CDR1 LGHDT, CDR2 YNNKEL (reference sequence). The CDR3 is 13 residues long. V was trimmed by 4 bases and J by 4 bases, leaving 10 bases between them. The CDR3 DNA follows: TGTGCCAGCAGCCCCCCGGGTATAGAGACCCAGTACTTC. It is translated as CASSPPGIETQYF.

The sample holds a few counts of this clonotype. The chain recombines TRBV9 with TRBJ1-1; TRBD1 aligns across 7 bases. V dropped 3 bases and J dropped 0; count of bases not matched to a gene: 11. Germline CDR1 SGDLS, CDR2 YYNGEE. CDR3 length: 17 amino acids. The DNA for the CDR3 is TGTGCCAGCAGCGCAGAGGGACAGCCCACCATGAACACTGAAGCTTTCTTT. Protein product: CASSAEGQPTMNTEAFF.

This clonotype was recorded at least ten times. The V and J genes are TRBV12-3 or TRBV12-4 and TRBJ2-7; 8 bases align to TRBD1. CDR3 length: 14 amino acids. With V trimmed by 2 bases and J by 5 bases, 5 bases remained unmatched. Here the CDR3 DNA reads TGTGCCAGCAGTTTAATGGACAGGGCCCACGAGCAGTACTTC. Protein: CASSLMDRAHEQYF.

The genes are TRBV29-1 and TRBJ1-2; no clear D gene. Germline CDR1 reads SQVTM; CDR2 reads ANQGSEA. The CDR3 consists of 13 residues. V was pared by 2 bases and J by 4 bases, with 11 bases between. CDR3 protein: CSVELVGTYGYTF. Here the CDR3 DNA reads TGCAGCGTTGAATTGGTCGGAACCTATGGCTACACCTTC.

The genes are TRBV5-6 and TRBJ2-7; D is perhaps TRBD1 (5 bases). V was cut by 4 bases and J by 4 bases, with 12 bases left in between. Germline values: CDR1 SGHDT, CDR2 YYEEEE. This CDR3 comprises 13 residues. The CDR3 sequence: CASSEFTGYEQYF. The CDR3 coding sequence is TGTGCCAGCAGCGAGTTTACAGGTTACGAGCAGTACTTC.

This clonotype showed up just a few times. The chain employs TRBV12-3 or TRBV12-4 and TRBJ2-1; D remains unclear. V was pared by 1 base and J by 15 bases, with 10 bases between. The CDR3 covers 11 residues. Written as DNA, the CDR3 is TGTGCCAGCAGTTTAGGTCTCGGTCGGTTCTTC. Protein product: CASSLGLGRFF.

This chain links TRBV11-2 with TRBJ2-7, with no clear D. Germline CDR1 and CDR2: SGHAT and FQNNGV. This CDR3 is 14 amino acids long. V lost 0 bases to trimming and J lost 6 bases, with 12 bases between them. The chain's CDR3 is CASSLELGMAEQYF. The CDR3 nucleotides read TGTGCCAGCAGCTTAGAACTGGGGATGGCCGAGCAGTACTTC. The variable domain in full, with the rest retrieved from reference TRBV11-2 and TRBJ2-7, is EAGVAQSPRYKIIEKRQSVAFWCNPISGHATLYWYQQILGQGPKLLIQFQNNGVVDDSQLPKDRFSAERLKGVDSTLKIQPAKLEDSAVYLCASSLELGMAEQYFGPGTRLTVT.

The rearrangement uses TRBV29-1 and TRBJ2-1; D remains ambiguous. The CDR3 spans 12 residues. V lost 1 base and J 8 bases, leaving 9 bases between the germline ends. CDR1 is SQVTM and CDR2 is ANQGSEA in the germline V gene. The CDR3 nucleotides are TGCAGCGTTGAAGTTAAATCTTATGAGCAGTTCTTC. Its protein product is CSVEVKSYEQFF.

This clonotype has a handful of counts. This chain joins TRBV18 and TRBJ1-1, with unresolved D. The CDR3 is 12 amino acids. V was trimmed by 3 bases and J by 6 bases, leaving 8 bases between them. From germline, CDR1 is KGHSH and CDR2 LQKENI. CDR3 residues: CASSPFRSEAFF. The CDR3 DNA sequence: TGTGCCAGCTCACCGTTCAGATCTGAAGCTTTCTTT.

The J gene is TRBJ2-5, the V gene TRBV7-9; D is ambiguous. CDR3 length equals 15 residues. Germline V gene data show CDR1 as SEHNR and CDR2 as FQNEAQ (reference sequence). Between the trimmed V and J ends, which lost 5 bases and 0 bases, there was a span of 13 bases. The CDR3 protein is CASSPRDRNQETQYF. The DNA for the CDR3 is TGTGCCAGCAGCCCCCGTGACCGGAACCAAGAGACCCAGTACTTC.

V is TRBV7-2 and J is TRBJ1-5; TRBD1 agrees at 9 bases. The germline gives CDR1 SGHTA, CDR2 FQGNSA. After removal of 2 bases from V and 6 bases from J, the junction contained 11 bases not matched to a gene. This CDR3 is 17 amino acids long. As DNA, the CDR3 is TGTGCCAGCAGCTTAACAGGGGGCGCGGGAGGCAGTCAGCCCCAGCATTTT. Protein sequence: CASSLTGGAGGSQPQHF.

This clonotype was seen a few times. One junction end disagrees with the germline gene, perhaps due to a read error. The chain links TRBV3-1 to TRBJ2-3, with unresolved D. This CDR3 spans 15 amino acids. CDR1 is LGHDT and CDR2 is YNNKEL in the germline V gene (reference sequence). CDR3 DNA sequence: TGTGTCAGCAGCCAAGGTCTCCTAGACGGAGATACGCAGTATTTT. The encoded protein is CVSSQGLLDGDTQYF.

The chain carries TRBV24-1 and TRBJ1-2; 9 nucleotides align to TRBD1. CDR3 size: 15 residues. Germline trimming cut 4 bases from V and 8 bases from J; bases unmatched to any gene: 10. From germline, CDR1 is KGHDR and CDR2 SFDVKD. CDR3 bases: TGTGCCACCAGTGAAACCGGGACAGGGTTTAGCGGCTACACCTTC. Residues: CATSETGTGFSGYTF.

The chain links TRBV7-8 to TRBJ2-3; no clear D. Trimming pared 2 bases from V and 6 bases from J, leaving 3 bases between. The germline V gene encodes CDR1 SGHVS and CDR2 FQNEAQ. The CDR3 covers 11 residues. The CDR3 nucleotides read TGTGCCAGCAGCTTATTCGATACGCAGTATTTT. It is translated as CASSLFDTQYF.

This clonotype was counted only a few times. CDR3 in amino acids: CASSGQDGLQPQHF. CDR3 coding DNA: TGTGCCAGCAGTGGACAAGACGGGCTTCAGCCCCAGCATTTT. The rearrangement uses TRBV3-1 and TRBJ1-5; possibly TRBD1 for D (5 bases). This CDR3 comprises 14 residues. Germline V gives CDR1 LGHDT, CDR2 YNNKEL (reference sequence). V lost 6 bases to trimming and J lost 6 bases, with 15 bases between them.

The V gene is TRBV12-3 or TRBV12-4, the J gene TRBJ2-3, with 12 bases identical to TRBD1. The CDR3 contains 14 residues. The ends lost 6 bases at V and 4 bases at J; junction bases unmatched: 2. CDR3 DNA sequence: TGTGCCAGCAGCGGGACAGGGGGCTCAGATACGCAGTATTTT. Its protein product is CASSGTGGSDTQYF.

The V call is TRBV7-2, the J call TRBJ2-7; D is perhaps TRBD2 (6 bases). Looked up from germline, CDR1 is SGHTA and CDR2 is FQGNSA. The CDR3 has 14 residues. V was trimmed by 4 bases and J by 5 bases, leaving 15 bases between them. This chain's CDR3 is CASSSIPGVDEQYF. The CDR3 coding sequence is TGTGCCAGCAGCTCCATCCCGGGAGTGGACGAGCAGTACTTC.

This clonotype has just a few counts. This rearrangement joins TRBV12-3 or TRBV12-4 to TRBJ2-4; 7 nucleotides align to TRBD1. V trimming: 0 bases; J trimming: 6 bases; junction bases outside the gene matches: 2. The CDR3 is 14 residues long. The CDR3 is CASSLAAGGNIQYF. In nucleotides, the CDR3 is TGTGCCAGCAGTTTAGCGGCAGGGGGAAACATTCAGTACTTC.

This clonotype was picked up a small number of times. The V call is TRBV29-1, the J call TRBJ2-1, with 7 bases fitting TRBD2. Germline V gene data show CDR1 as SQVTM and CDR2 as ANQGSEA. CDR3 length equals 14 residues. V trimming: 5 bases; J trimming: 9 bases; junction bases outside the gene matches: 13. The CDR3, as DNA: TGCAGCGTTCTACGCGGGGGACCAAAGAGTGAGCAGTTCTTC. Its protein is CSVLRGGPKSEQFF.

This clonotype was recorded a few times. The genes are TRBV6-1 and TRBJ1-5; maybe TRBD1 (5 bases). The germline V gene has CDR1 MNHNS and CDR2 SASEGT. The germline V and J ends were trimmed by 7 bases and 6 bases, with 16 bases remaining between them. CDR3 length equals 14 residues. CDR3 protein: CASTREIQGQPQHF. The CDR3, as DNA: TGTGCCAGCACCCGAGAAATTCAGGGTCAGCCCCAGCATTTT.

This clonotype was picked up many times. The chain is built from TRBV7-2 and TRBJ2-7, with TRBD2 matching over 11 bases. V lost 4 bases and J lost 3; bases outside the gene matches: 5. The CDR3 extends over 15 amino acids. CDR1 and CDR2 from the germline V gene are SGHTA and FQGNSA. CDR3 sequence reads: CASSSRGTSGYEQYF. The CDR3 DNA is TGTGCCAGCAGCTCGAGGGGGACTAGCGGCTACGAGCAGTACTTC.

Only a few counts were recorded for this clonotype. The chain has TRBV25-1 and TRBJ1-6; D not certain. Trimming cost V 10 bases and J 7 bases, with 11 bases left between them. CDR1 and CDR2 from the germline V gene are MGHDK and SYGVNS. The CDR3 is 12 amino acids. The CDR3 DNA is TGTGCCACCCAGGAAGGGAATTCACCCCTCCACTTT. Residues: CATQEGNSPLHF.

The V call is TRBV5-1, the J call TRBJ2-3; D gene uncertain. The CDR3 runs 16 residues. CDR1 is SGHRS and CDR2 is YFSETQ in the germline V gene. Trimming pared 2 bases from V and 0 bases from J, leaving 13 bases between. Written as DNA, the CDR3 is TGCGCCAGCAGCTTCCTGACTGGTTCTAGCACAGATACGCAGTATTTT. Translating gives CASSFLTGSSTDTQYF.

V and J are TRBV6-2 or TRBV6-3 and TRBJ1-2, with a possible D match to TRBD1 (5 bases). V dropped 8 bases and J dropped 8 bases, with 18 bases sitting between them. The CDR3 totals 13 residues. CDR1 and CDR2 from the germline V gene are MNHEY and SVGEGT. CDR3 coding DNA: TGTGCCAGCTCGTGGGATGGGGGTCGAGGCTACACCTTC. This sequence encodes CASSWDGGRGYTF.

V and J are TRBV6-5 and TRBJ2-7; D unresolved. Deletions cut 5 bases from V and 0 bases from J, with 8 bases between. There are 13 residues in the CDR3. Germline CDR1 and CDR2: MNHEY and SVGAGI. The CDR3 reads CASSAMGSYEQYF. Here the CDR3 DNA reads TGTGCCAGCAGTGCTATGGGCTCCTACGAGCAGTACTTC.

The CDR3 nucleotides are TGTGCCAGCTCATCAAGGACAGGGCTGAACACCGGGGAGCTGTTTTTT. It yields the protein CASSSRTGLNTGELFF. The V gene is TRBV18, the J gene TRBJ2-2; 8 nucleotides agree with TRBD1. The CDR3 is made up of 16 amino acids. Germline loops: CDR1 KGHSH, CDR2 LQKENI. J lost 1 base, V lost 5 bases, and 6 bases had no gene match.

The genes are TRBV11-3 and TRBJ2-6, with D maybe TRBD1 (5 bases). This CDR3 has 18 residues. Germline lookup yields CDR1 SGHNT and CDR2 YENEEA. Between the trimmed V and J ends, which lost 2 bases and 0 bases, there was a span of 14 bases. The CDR3 bases are TGTGCCAGCAGCTTAAGAGGACATATCAACTCTGGGGCCAACGTCCTGACTTTC. Its protein product is CASSLRGHINSGANVLTF.

The rearrangement joins TRBV19 to TRBJ1-5; D is uncertain. This CDR3 spans 16 amino acids. V lost 0 bases and J lost 7, with 16 bases in between. Per the germline V gene, CDR1 is LNHDA and CDR2 is SQIVND (reference sequence). The CDR3 region has the DNA TGTGCCAGTAGTATAGAACTCCCGTGGGTTTGGCAGCCCCAGCATTTT. Translation: CASSIELPWVWQPQHF.

A few counts support this clonotype. V usage is TRBV5-1 and J usage is TRBJ1-2; D might be TRBD1 (5 bases). V was pared by 5 bases and J by 3 bases, with 11 bases between. The CDR3 covers 13 residues. Germline V gene data show CDR1 as SGHRS and CDR2 as YFSETQ. The CDR3 is CASRSAGYYGYTF. CDR3 nucleotides: TGCGCCAGCAGGTCCGCAGGGTACTATGGCTACACCTTC.

This clonotype has more than one count but fewer than ten. The gene calls are TRBV29-1 and TRBJ2-3; 8 positions agree with TRBD1. Trimming removed 6 bases from V and 2 bases from J; junction bases left unmatched: 7. The germline V gene encodes CDR1 SQVTM and CDR2 ANQGSEA. CDR3 size: 14 residues. The CDR3 sequence is CSVLMGQDTDTQYF. CDR3 in DNA: TGCAGCGTACTCATGGGACAGGACACAGATACGCAGTATTTT.

The chain joins TRBV4-2 to TRBJ2-2; TRBD2 agrees at 13 bases. V was pared by 4 bases and J by 4 bases, with 6 bases of the junction left unmatched. There are 17 residues in the CDR3. Germline values: CDR1 LGHNA, CDR2 YNFKEQ. The DNA for the CDR3 is TGTGCCAGCAGCCTCGGACTAGCGGGAGTGGGCACCGGGGAGCTGTTTTTT. It yields the protein CASSLGLAGVGTGELFF.